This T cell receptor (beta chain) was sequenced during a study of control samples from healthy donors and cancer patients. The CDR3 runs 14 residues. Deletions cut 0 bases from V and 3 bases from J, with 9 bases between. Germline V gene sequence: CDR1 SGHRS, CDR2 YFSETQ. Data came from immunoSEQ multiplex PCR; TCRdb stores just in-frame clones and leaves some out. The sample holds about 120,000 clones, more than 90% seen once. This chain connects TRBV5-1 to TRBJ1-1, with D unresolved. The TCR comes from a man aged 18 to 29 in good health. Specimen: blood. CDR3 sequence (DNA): TGCGCCAGCAGCTTGGAGGCCGCTTACACTGAAGCTTTCTTT. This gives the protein CASSLEAAYTEAFF. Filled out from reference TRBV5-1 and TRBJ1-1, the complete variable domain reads KAGVTQTPRYLIKTRGQQVTLSCSPISGHRSVSWYQQTPGQGLQFLFEYFSETQRNKGNFPGRFSGRQFSNSRSEMNVSTLELGDSALYLCASSLEAAYTEAFFGQGTRLTVV.